The 11 T cell receptor beta chains below were found in one sample sequenced in a study of cytomegalovirus exposure and HLA in healthy donors. PCR was performed using 60 Vbeta and 13 Jbeta primers. Sequencing was performed with immunoSEQ multiplex PCR; in TCRdb, only in-frame clones are kept and a portion is missing. In the table there are about 170,000 clones, over 75% of which are singletons. Material for sequencing was PBMCs. All receptors come from a young woman in good health and CMV-seronegative.

CDR3 amino acids: CASSKDRGRGTDTQYF. CDR3 in DNA: TGTGCCAGCAGTAAAGACAGGGGGCGGGGCACAGATACGCAGTATTTT. The V call is TRBV6-1, the J call TRBJ2-3; 10 bases agree with TRBD1. This CDR3 spans 16 amino acids. Germline lookup yields CDR1 MNHNS and CDR2 SASEGT. J was trimmed by 1 base and V by 5 bases; bases with no gene match: 6.

The V and J genes are TRBV12-5 and TRBJ1-5, with D tentatively TRBD1 (5 bases). The CDR3 sequence is 13 residues long. V shed 1 base and J shed 6 bases, with 7 bases lying between them. Per the germline V gene, CDR1 is LGHNT and CDR2 is FRNRAP. The CDR3 nucleotides are TGTGCTAGTGGTTTGGGCGGGGGTCAGCCCCAGCATTTT. Amino acid sequence: CASGLGGGQPQHF.

The V gene is TRBV5-1, the J gene TRBJ2-1, with 12 positions matching TRBD2. This CDR3 region has 15 residues. The junction had 3 bases not matched to a gene; V was cut back by 1 base and J by 7 bases. In germline, CDR1 is SGHRS, CDR2 YFSETQ. The CDR3 DNA follows: TGCGCCAGCAGCTTGAATCTAGCGGGAGGGAATGAGCAGTTCTTC. It specifies CASSLNLAGGNEQFF.

The chain links TRBV7-9 to TRBJ1-1; D is unresolved. Deletions cut 1 base from V and 0 bases from J, with 6 bases between. The germline gives CDR1 SEHNR, CDR2 FQNEAQ (reference sequence). CDR3 size: 14 residues. CDR3 DNA sequence: TGTGCCAGCAGCTTAGGATCGGTGAACACTGAAGCTTTCTTT. This translates into CASSLGSVNTEAFF.

The chain employs TRBV29-1 and TRBJ2-5; perhaps TRBD1 as D (5 bases). V shed 5 bases and J shed 5 bases, with 9 bases lying between them. Germline V gives CDR1 SQVTM, CDR2 ANQGSEA. The CDR3 covers 11 residues. The CDR3 DNA sequence: TGCAGCGTTACGGACATCGAGACCCAGTACTTC. The encoded protein is CSVTDIETQYF.

V usage is TRBV9 and J usage is TRBJ1-6; 7 bases are shared with TRBD1. Losses at the gene ends were 3 bases for V and 9 bases for J; bases not matched to a gene: 6. The CDR3 covers 14 residues. Germline CDR1 reads SGDLS; CDR2 reads YYNGEE. CDR3 sequence: CASSAQGDGSPLHF. As DNA, the CDR3 is TGTGCCAGCAGCGCCCAGGGGGATGGTTCACCCCTCCACTTT.

The chain employs TRBV6-1 and TRBJ2-5; 11 bases agree with TRBD2. Gene TRBJ2-7 matches the end of the DNA better, so the J call may be wrong. Germline-derived CDR1 and CDR2 are MNHNS and SASEGT. CDR3 length: 14 amino acids. Here the CDR3 reads CASTVLAGVSEQYF. The CDR3 nucleotides read TGTGCCAGCACCGTACTAGCGGGAGTTTCCGAGCAGTACTTC.

V and J are TRBV7-3 and TRBJ2-3, with D maybe TRBD2 (6 bases). Between the trimmed V and J ends, which lost 2 bases and 4 bases, there was a span of 16 bases. This CDR3 is built from 16 residues. Germline values: CDR1 SGHTA, CDR2 FQGTGA. CDR3 region: CASSLVGQGGADTQYF. In nucleotides, the CDR3 is TGTGCCAGCAGCTTAGTGGGCCAGGGAGGCGCAGATACGCAGTATTTT.

This chain connects TRBV6-1 to TRBJ2-7; 9 nucleotides agree with TRBD2. There are 15 residues in the CDR3. The germline V gene encodes CDR1 MNHNS and CDR2 SASEGT. V gave up 4 bases and J gave up 6 bases; unmatched junction bases: 10. CDR3 sequence reads: CASSGGRAGGAEQYF. DNA for the CDR3: TGTGCCAGCAGTGGGGGACGAGCGGGAGGCGCCGAGCAGTACTTC.

The chain couples TRBV27 to TRBJ1-2; D is uncertain. The CDR3 contains 13 residues. The germline V gene has CDR1 MNHEY and CDR2 SMNVEV (reference sequence). V dropped 5 bases and J dropped 4 bases, with 11 bases sitting between them. As DNA, the CDR3 is TGTGCCAGCAGTATCACAGAAACCTATGGCTACACCTTC. This encodes CASSITETYGYTF.

This clone is a singleton in its sample. The chain carries TRBV7-8 and TRBJ2-1; D is perhaps TRBD1 (5 bases). The CDR3 runs 18 residues. The germline V gene has CDR1 SGHVS and CDR2 FQNEAQ. Between the trimmed V and J ends, which lost 2 bases and 0 bases, there was a span of 17 bases. As DNA, the CDR3 is TGTGCCAGCAGCTTATTGGACAAACTGATCAGCTCCTACAATGAGCAGTTCTTC. Protein sequence: CASSLLDKLISSYNEQFF.